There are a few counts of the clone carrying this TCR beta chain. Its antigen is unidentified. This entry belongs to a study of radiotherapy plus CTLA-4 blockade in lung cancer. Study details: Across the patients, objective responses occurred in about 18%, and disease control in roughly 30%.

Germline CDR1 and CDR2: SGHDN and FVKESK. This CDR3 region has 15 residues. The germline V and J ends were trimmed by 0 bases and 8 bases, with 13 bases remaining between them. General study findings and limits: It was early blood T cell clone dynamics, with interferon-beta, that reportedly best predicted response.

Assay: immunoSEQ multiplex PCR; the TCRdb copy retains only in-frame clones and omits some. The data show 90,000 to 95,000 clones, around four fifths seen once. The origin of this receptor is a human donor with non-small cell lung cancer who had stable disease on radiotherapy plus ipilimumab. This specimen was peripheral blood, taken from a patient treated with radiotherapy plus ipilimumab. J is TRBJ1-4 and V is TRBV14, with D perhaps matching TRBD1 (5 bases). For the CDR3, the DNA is TGTGCCAGCAGCCAAGATACGGGGGTAGGCGAAAAACTGTTTTTT. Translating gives CASSQDTGVGEKLFF.